These T cell receptor beta chains were read from a single sample in a study of blood T cell repertoires in COVID-19. Sequencing used immunoSEQ multiplex PCR; TCRdb keeps in-frame clones, though not all of them. The sample shows 200,000 to 300,000 clones, around 80% of them seen only once. The sequenced sample consisted of peripheral blood. Every receptor here comes from a man aged 35 to 55 who had recovered from COVID-19. Both conserved end residues are part of each CDR3. Fields, in order: V gene, J gene, clone size, D gene, CDR3 DNA, CDR3 protein. A D gene is named only where the DNA matches it firmly. Clone sizes are given selectively: once, few, many, or a class where the clone is expanded.

TRBV18	TRBJ2-2	few	NA	TGTGCCAGCTCACCGGCTAGCTTACAGAACACCGGGGAGCTGTTTTTT	CASSPASLQNTGELFF
TRBV11-2	TRBJ2-7	NA	TRBD1	TGTGCCAGCAGCTATTCAGGGGGCGCTGACTACGAGCAGTACTTC	CASSYSGGADYEQYF
TRBV9	TRBJ2-3	once	NA	TGTGCCAGCAGCCCACGGGGTATTCCTAGCACAGATACGCAGTATTTT	CASSPRGIPSTDTQYF
TRBV18	TRBJ1-4	NA	NA	TGTGCCAGCTCGAGGTCGGGGGGTGAAAAACTGTTTTTT	CASSRSGGEKLFF
TRBV10-2	TRBJ2-7	NA	TRBD2	TGCGCCAGCAGTCCGTCCCCTAGCGGGGGGATGGACGAGCAGTACTTC	CASSPSPSGGMDEQYF
TRBV5-5	TRBJ2-3	once	NA	TGTGCCAGCAGCTGGGTCGCGCTCTCCGTAAGGGGAGATACGCAGTATTTT	CASSWVALSVRGDTQYF
TRBV6-2/TRBV6-3	TRBJ2-2	NA	NA	TGTGCCAGCAGTTTCGTCGGGGAGCTGTTTTTT	CASSFVGELFF
TRBV19	TRBJ2-5	NA	NA	TGTGCCAGTAGTATAGAAGCGCGGGGCAACCAAGAGACCCAGTACTTC	CASSIEARGNQETQYF
TRBV10-3	TRBJ2-1	NA	TRBD2	TGTGCCATCAGTAAAGTAGCGACTAGCGGGGGGGACGATGAGCAGTTCTTC	CAISKVATSGGDDEQFF
TRBV7-9	TRBJ1-1	NA	NA	TGTGCTACCGATACGGGGAACACTGAAGCTTTCTTT	CATDTGNTEAFF
TRBV9	TRBJ1-2	NA	TRBD1	TGTGCCAGCAGCCTTGGGACAGGGGGCCACTATGGCTACACCTTC	CASSLGTGGHYGYTF
TRBV10-3	TRBJ2-3	NA	TRBD2	TGTGCCATCAGTGAGTCAATCGAAGCGGGAAGCACAGATACGCAGTATTTT	CAISESIEAGSTDTQYF
TRBV5-1	TRBJ2-7	NA	TRBD1	TGCGCCAGCAGGGACAGGGGGCGACTCGACGAGCAGTACTTC	CASRDRGRLDEQYF
TRBV7-2	TRBJ1-1	NA	NA	TGTGCCAGCAGCTTAGTACTTTCGGGTGAAGCTTTCTTT	CASSLVLSGEAFF
TRBV18	TRBJ2-3	NA	TRBD1	TGTGCCAGCTCACAAGACGGGACAGGGGGGACAGATACGCAGTATTTT	CASSQDGTGGTDTQYF
TRBV3-1/TRBV3-2	TRBJ1-6	NA	TRBD1	TGTGCCAGCAGCCAAGATCAGAGGAGACAGGGTTATAATTCACCCCTCCACTTT	CASSQDQRRQGYNSPLHF
TRBV4-3	TRBJ2-1	NA	TRBD2	TGCGCCAGCAGCCAAGATCTGGCTAGCGGGAGGGCCAATGAGCAGTTCTTC	CASSQDLASGRANEQFF
TRBV5-5	TRBJ1-4	NA	TRBD1	TGTGCCAGCAGCCGGGACAGGGGGGGAAGTAATGAAAAACTGTTTTTT	CASSRDRGGSNEKLFF
TRBV27	TRBJ2-6	NA	NA	TGTGCCAGCAGTCCAGGGCCCTACCCCTCTGGGGCCAACGTCCTGACTTTC	CASSPGPYPSGANVLTF
TRBV6-5	TRBJ2-7	NA	TRBD1	TGTGCCAGCAGCTCCACAGGGGGGAGAAACGAGCAGTACTTC	CASSSTGGRNEQYF
TRBV7-2	TRBJ2-2	few	NA	TGTGCCAGCAGCCTATCCGGGGCCGGGGAGCTGTTTTTT	CASSLSGAGELFF
TRBV27	TRBJ2-4	NA	TRBD1	TGTGCCAGCAGTTTACTAGGGGCGACAGGGACCATTCAGTACTTC	CASSLLGATGTIQYF